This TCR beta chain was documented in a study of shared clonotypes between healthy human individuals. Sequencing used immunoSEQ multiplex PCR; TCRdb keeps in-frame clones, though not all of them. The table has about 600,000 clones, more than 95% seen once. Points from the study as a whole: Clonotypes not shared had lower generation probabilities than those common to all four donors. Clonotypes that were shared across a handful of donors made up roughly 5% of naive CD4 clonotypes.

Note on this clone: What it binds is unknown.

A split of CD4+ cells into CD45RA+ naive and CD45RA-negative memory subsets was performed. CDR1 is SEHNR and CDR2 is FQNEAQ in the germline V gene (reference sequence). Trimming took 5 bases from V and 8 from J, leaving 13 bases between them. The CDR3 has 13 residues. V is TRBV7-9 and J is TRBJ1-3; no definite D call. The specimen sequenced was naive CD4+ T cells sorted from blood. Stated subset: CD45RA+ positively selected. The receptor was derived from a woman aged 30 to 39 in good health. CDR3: CASSPSHWDTIYF. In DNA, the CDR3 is TGTGCCAGCAGCCCCAGCCACTGGGACACCATATATTTT. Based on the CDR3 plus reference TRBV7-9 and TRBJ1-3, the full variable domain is DTGVSQNPRHKITKRGQNVTFRCDPISEHNRLYWYRQTLGQGPEFLTYFQNEAQLEKSRLLSDRFSAERPKGSFSTLEIQRTEQGDSAMYLCASSPSHWDTIYFGEGSWLTVV.